Listed below are T cell receptor beta chains from one sample, sequenced in a study of T cells in localized non-small cell lung cancer. Sequencing was performed with immunoSEQ multiplex PCR; in TCRdb, only in-frame clones are kept and a portion is missing. The sample holds some 26,000 clones, roughly 90% seen once. The source material was peripheral blood, sampled before any cancer treatment. These receptors all stem from a woman aged 18-55 years with stage I lung adenocarcinoma. CDR3s include the opening cysteine and the closing phenylalanine or tryptophan. D genes are given only for firm matches. Not all rows give a size; the values are once, few, many and, for expanded clones, a class.

V gene	D gene	J gene	clone size	CDR3 protein	CDR3 DNA
TRBV7-2	TRBD1	TRBJ1-4	NA	CASSLDGTAEGKLFF	TGTGCCAGCAGCTTGGACGGGACAGCAGAAGGAAAACTGTTTTTT
TRBV29-1	NA	TRBJ1-1	few	CSVVGNTEAFF	TGCAGCGTTGTCGGGAACACTGAAGCTTTCTTT
TRBV30	TRBD2	TRBJ2-1	few	CAWSGRTSGRESGNEQFF	TGTGCCTGGAGTGGCCGGACTAGCGGGAGGGAAAGTGGCAATGAGCAGTTCTTC
TRBV5-1	TRBD1	TRBJ1-1	NA	CASSLGGTGGMYTEAFF	TGCGCCAGCAGCTTGGGCGGGACAGGGGGAATGTACACTGAAGCTTTCTTT
TRBV15	NA	TRBJ2-3	NA	CATSRGQPSTDTQYF	TGTGCCACCAGCAGAGGACAGCCCAGCACAGATACGCAGTATTTT
TRBV27	TRBD1	TRBJ1-3	few	CASSKTGDSGNTIYF	TGTGCCAGCAGTAAAACAGGGGACTCTGGAAACACCATATATTTT
TRBV29-1	TRBD1	TRBJ2-7	NA	CSVQTGGSAYEQYF	TGCAGCGTACAGACAGGGGGCAGCGCCTACGAGCAGTACTTC
TRBV18	TRBD1	TRBJ2-7	NA	CASSPDRATYEQYF	TGTGCCAGCTCACCCGACAGGGCTACCTACGAGCAGTACTTC
TRBV14	NA	TRBJ2-1	NA	CASSRNWVTNEQFF	TGTGCCAGCAGCCGAAACTGGGTAACCAATGAGCAGTTCTTC
TRBV6-5	NA	TRBJ2-7	NA	CASSSKAGYEQYF	TGTGCCAGCAGTTCGAAGGCAGGCTACGAGCAGTACTTC
TRBV7-9	NA	TRBJ2-5	NA	CASSSQETQYF	TGTGCCAGCAGCTCCCAAGAGACCCAGTACTTC
TRBV28	NA	TRBJ2-2	NA	CASITLGTAGELFF	TGTGCCAGCATCACTCTGGGTACCGCCGGGGAGCTGTTTTTT
TRBV5-5	NA	TRBJ2-1	NA	CASRFHPTSYNEQFF	TGTGCCAGCAGATTTCACCCAACCTCCTACAATGAGCAGTTCTTC
TRBV6-1	NA	TRBJ1-2	NA	CASSDAPWSGVGYTF	TGTGCCAGCAGTGATGCACCCTGGTCGGGAGTTGGCTACACCTTC
TRBV19	NA	TRBJ2-4	NA	CASSTAGWVKNIQYF	TGTGCCAGTAGTACCGCAGGGTGGGTGAAAAACATTCAGTACTTC
TRBV15	TRBD1	TRBJ1-1	once	CATSRGGGGAAEAFF	TGTGCCACCAGCAGAGGGGGAGGGGGCGCCGCTGAAGCTTTCTTT
TRBV6-1	NA	TRBJ2-5	NA	CASSEAVETQYF	TGTGCCAGCAGTGAAGCGGTTGAAACCCAGTACTTC
TRBV18	TRBD1	TRBJ2-3	NA	CASSPRQGQGDTQYF	TGTGCCAGCTCACCTAGACAGGGACAGGGAGATACGCAGTATTTT
TRBV5-6	NA	TRBJ2-7	NA	CASSLAAYPIETLSEQYF	TGTGCCAGCAGCTTGGCGGCCTATCCTATAGAGACTCTTTCCGAGCAGTACTTC
TRBV7-8	NA	TRBJ2-7	NA	CASSLVGSTGEQYF	TGTGCCAGCAGCTTAGTAGGCTCCACCGGCGAGCAGTACTTC
TRBV7-2	NA	TRBJ1-3	NA	CASSLEFGAGAAGNTIYF	TGTGCCAGCAGCTTAGAGTTTGGGGCAGGGGCGGCTGGAAACACCATATATTTT
TRBV19	NA	TRBJ1-2	NA	CASNPLRGYYGYTF	TGTGCCAGTAATCCCCTGAGGGGCTACTATGGCTACACCTTC
TRBV6-5	TRBD1	TRBJ1-2	NA	CASSYQDRGPQMAF	TGTGCCAGCAGTTACCAGGACAGGGGCCCTCAGATGGCCTTC
TRBV7-8	NA	TRBJ2-3	NA	CASSVGRDTDTQYF	TGTGCCAGCAGCGTAGGCAGGGACACAGATACGCAGTATTTT
TRBV9	TRBD1	TRBJ1-3	NA	CASSPQTGAGNTIYF	TGTGCCAGCAGCCCCCAGACAGGGGCCGGAAACACCATATATTTT
TRBV21-1	NA	TRBJ1-5	NA	CASSKVGVAVNILSNQPQHF	TGTGCCAGCAGCAAAGTTGGGGTAGCCGTGAATATCCTTAGCAATCAGCCCCAGCATTTT
TRBV27	NA	TRBJ2-3	NA	CASSLFSVTDTQYF	TGTGCCAGCAGTTTATTCAGCGTCACAGATACGCAGTATTTT
TRBV7-9	NA	TRBJ1-2	once	CASSSGGTYGYTF	TGTGCCAGCAGCTCCGGCGGTACCTATGGCTACACCTTC
TRBV10-1	NA	TRBJ2-3	NA	CASSEWRNTDTQYF	TGCGCCAGCAGTGAATGGCGGAACACAGATACGCAGTATTTT
TRBV7-9	NA	TRBJ1-4	NA	CASSLAQGIATNEKLFF	TGTGCCAGCAGCTTGGCACAGGGAATCGCAACTAATGAAAAACTGTTTTTT
TRBV2	NA	TRBJ1-5	NA	CASRPGGSNQPQHF	TGTGCCAGCAGGCCAGGTGGCAGCAATCAGCCCCAGCATTTT
TRBV28	TRBD1	TRBJ1-2	NA	CASRLTGQGSHGYTF	TGTGCCAGCCGCCTAACGGGACAGGGTAGCCATGGCTACACCTTC
TRBV20-1	NA	TRBJ2-7	once	CSASSALEQYF	TGCAGTGCCAGCAGCGCCCTCGAGCAGTACTTC
TRBV10-3	NA	TRBJ1-4	NA	CAISGRSNEKLFF	TGTGCCATCAGTGGACGGTCTAATGAAAAACTGTTTTTT
TRBV5-1	NA	TRBJ2-5	once	CASRSQETQYF	TGCGCCAGCAGGTCCCAAGAGACCCAGTACTTC
TRBV5-8	NA	TRBJ1-5	NA	CASSLDSNQPQHF	TGTGCCAGCAGCTTGGACAGCAATCAGCCCCAGCATTTT
TRBV28	NA	TRBJ1-5	NA	CASRFQMTGAPQHF	TGTGCCAGCAGATTCCAGATGACAGGCGCGCCCCAGCATTTT
TRBV6-6	NA	TRBJ1-1	NA	CASTRGGTEAFF	TGTGCCAGCACCCGAGGAGGTACTGAAGCTTTCTTT
TRBV15	NA	TRBJ2-3	NA	CATSSPSGLLRDTQYF	TGTGCCACCAGCTCACCCTCCGGGCTACTGAGAGATACGCAGTATTTT
TRBV5-8	NA	TRBJ1-2	NA	CASSLVGGVEYGYTF	TGTGCCAGCAGCTTGGTTGGGGGCGTAGAATATGGCTACACCTTC
TRBV9	TRBD1	TRBJ2-3	NA	CASSDRGWADTQYF	TGTGCCAGCAGCGACAGGGGTTGGGCAGATACGCAGTATTTT
TRBV7-2	NA	TRBJ2-2	NA	CASSLAVGGTNTGELFF	TGTGCCAGCAGCTTAGCAGTTGGGGGGACGAACACCGGGGAGCTGTTTTTT
TRBV6-1	TRBD1	TRBJ2-4	NA	CASSEAPPWTGGAINIQYF	TGTGCCAGCAGTGAAGCCCCGCCGTGGACAGGGGGCGCCATAAACATTCAGTACTTC
TRBV12-5	TRBD1	TRBJ1-1	NA	CASGLDLSGTGGNTEAFF	TGTGCTAGTGGTTTGGACCTCTCGGGGACAGGGGGAAACACTGAAGCTTTCTTT
TRBV5-6	NA	TRBJ2-5	NA	CASSSRLGWQETQYF	TGTGCCAGCAGCTCGAGACTCGGGTGGCAAGAGACCCAGTACTTC
TRBV11-2	NA	TRBJ1-2	NA	CASSLVDRSNYGYTF	TGTGCCAGCAGCTTAGTGGACCGATCGAACTATGGCTACACCTTC
TRBV7-7	NA	TRBJ2-7	NA	CASSSSQGYEQYF	TGTGCCAGCAGCTCGTCCCAGGGTTACGAGCAGTACTTC
TRBV27	TRBD1	TRBJ1-2	NA	CASSVGQGGYGYTF	TGTGCCAGCAGCGTGGGACAGGGTGGCTATGGCTACACCTTC
TRBV30	NA	TRBJ1-2	NA	CAWSTDSLGGYTF	TGTGCCTGGAGTACCGACAGCCTAGGTGGCTACACCTTC
TRBV14	TRBD2	TRBJ2-7	few	CASSHAGTSGSYEQYF	TGTGCCAGCAGCCACGCCGGGACTAGCGGATCCTACGAGCAGTACTTC
TRBV27	NA	TRBJ2-6	NA	CASTIDSSGANVLTF	TGTGCCAGCACCATCGACAGCTCTGGGGCCAACGTCCTGACTTTC
TRBV7-9	TRBD1	TRBJ1-1	once	CASSSTGVRNTEAFF	TGTGCCAGCAGCTCGACAGGGGTGAGGAACACTGAAGCTTTCTTT
TRBV6-1	NA	TRBJ1-5	NA	CASSDGQISNQPQHF	TGTGCCAGCAGTGACGGGCAGATTAGCAATCAGCCCCAGCATTTT